Listed below are T cell receptor beta chains from one sample, sequenced in a study of graft-versus-host responses after intestinal transplantation. The repertoire was sequenced with immunoSEQ multiplex PCR; TCRdb's copy has only in-frame clones and lacks some. The table records 35,000 to 45,000 clones, more than 85% of them present only once. The material sequenced was PBMCs, taken 524 days after transplant. Source of these receptors: a human patient who received an intestinal transplant, so some T cells may come from the graft donor. Each CDR3 is given with its conserved first and last residue. D genes are given only for firm matches. Expanded clones get a size class; other rows say once, few or many, or leave the size out.

CDR3 length: 15
D gene: -
clone size: -
J gene: TRBJ2-6
V gene: TRBV9
CDR3 protein: CASSVGQAGANVLTF
CDR3 DNA: TGTGCCAGCAGCGTAGGACAGGCTGGGGCCAACGTCCTGACTTTC

CDR3 length: 15
D gene: TRBD1
clone size: -
J gene: TRBJ1-1
V gene: TRBV18
CDR3 protein: CASSPPDRGRNEAFF
CDR3 DNA: TGTGCCAGCTCACCGCCGGACAGGGGGAGAAATGAAGCTTTCTTT

CDR3 length: 12
D gene: TRBD1
clone size: -
J gene: TRBJ2-7
V gene: TRBV6-5
CDR3 protein: CASRQGSYEQYF
CDR3 DNA: TGTGCCAGCCGACAGGGGTCCTACGAGCAGTACTTC

CDR3 length: 17
D gene: -
clone size: -
J gene: TRBJ2-2
V gene: TRBV14
CDR3 protein: CASSPWDALAGTGELFF
CDR3 DNA: TGTGCCAGCAGCCCCTGGGACGCCCTGGCGGGCACCGGGGAGCTGTTTTTT

CDR3 length: 13
D gene: -
clone size: -
J gene: TRBJ2-1
V gene: TRBV7-3
CDR3 protein: CASSQNYGNEQFF
CDR3 DNA: TGTGCCAGCAGTCAAAACTACGGGAATGAGCAGTTCTTC

CDR3 length: 15
D gene: -
clone size: -
J gene: TRBJ1-6
V gene: TRBV7-3
CDR3 protein: CASARESSYNSPLHF
CDR3 DNA: TGTGCCAGCGCTCGAGAGAGCTCCTATAATTCACCCCTCCACTTT

CDR3 length: 14
D gene: -
clone size: -
J gene: TRBJ2-3
V gene: TRBV19
CDR3 protein: CASSIGRVTDTQYF
CDR3 DNA: TGTGCCAGTAGTATAGGGAGGGTCACAGATACGCAGTATTTT

CDR3 length: 15
D gene: -
clone size: -
J gene: TRBJ1-1
V gene: TRBV14
CDR3 protein: CASSRQAGGAAEAFF
CDR3 DNA: TGTGCCAGCAGCCGGCAGGCCGGGGGCGCGGCTGAAGCTTTCTTT

CDR3 length: 17
D gene: TRBD2
clone size: -
J gene: TRBJ2-5
V gene: TRBV28
CDR3 protein: CASSWEDRLAEQETQYF
CDR3 DNA: TGTGCCAGCAGTTGGGAGGACCGGCTAGCGGAACAAGAGACCCAGTACTTC

CDR3 length: 15
D gene: TRBD1
clone size: -
J gene: TRBJ2-3
V gene: TRBV15
CDR3 protein: CATSSATGGPDTQYF
CDR3 DNA: TGTGCCACCAGCAGTGCGACAGGGGGACCAGATACGCAGTATTTT

CDR3 length: 13
D gene: -
clone size: -
J gene: TRBJ1-2
V gene: TRBV18
CDR3 protein: CASSPGSNYGYTF
CDR3 DNA: TGTGCCAGCTCACCTGGGAGTAACTATGGCTACACCTTC

CDR3 length: 15
D gene: -
clone size: -
J gene: TRBJ2-5
V gene: TRBV5-4
CDR3 protein: CASSTAGDSSETQYF
CDR3 DNA: TGTGCCAGCAGCACCGCAGGGGATAGTTCGGAGACCCAGTACTTC

CDR3 length: 15
D gene: TRBD2
clone size: -
J gene: TRBJ2-7
V gene: TRBV28
CDR3 protein: CASRWQRGGYYEQYF
CDR3 DNA: TGTGCCAGCAGATGGCAACGGGGGGGGTACTACGAGCAGTACTTC

CDR3 length: 15
D gene: TRBD2
clone size: -
J gene: TRBJ2-1
V gene: TRBV10-2
CDR3 protein: CASSESGTSGSGQFF
CDR3 DNA: TGCGCCAGCAGTGAGTCCGGGACTAGCGGGAGTGGGCAGTTCTTC

CDR3 length: 13
D gene: -
clone size: -
J gene: TRBJ1-1
V gene: TRBV7-6
CDR3 protein: CASSRFHNTEAFF
CDR3 DNA: TGTGCCAGCAGCCGATTCCACAACACTGAAGCTTTCTTT

CDR3 length: 17
D gene: TRBD2
clone size: -
J gene: TRBJ2-1
V gene: TRBV7-9
CDR3 protein: CASSTTSGRPNYNEQFF
CDR3 DNA: TGTGCCAGCAGCACGACTAGCGGGAGGCCCAATTACAATGAGCAGTTCTTC

CDR3 length: 16
D gene: TRBD2
clone size: -
J gene: TRBJ2-1
V gene: TRBV4-3
CDR3 protein: CASSHYRSGTYNEQFF
CDR3 DNA: TGCGCCAGCAGCCACTACCGAAGCGGGACCTACAATGAGCAGTTCTTC

CDR3 length: 13
D gene: -
clone size: -
J gene: TRBJ1-1
V gene: TRBV6-5
CDR3 protein: CASSYLGNTEAFF
CDR3 DNA: TGTGCCAGCAGTTACTTGGGGAACACTGAAGCTTTCTTT

CDR3 length: 14
D gene: TRBD1
clone size: -
J gene: TRBJ1-5
V gene: TRBV9
CDR3 protein: CASSVGTVNQPQHF
CDR3 DNA: TGTGCCAGCAGCGTCGGGACAGTCAATCAGCCCCAGCATTTT

CDR3 length: 14
D gene: TRBD1
clone size: -
J gene: TRBJ1-2
V gene: TRBV28
CDR3 protein: CASTRDSANYGYTF
CDR3 DNA: TGTGCCAGCACCCGGGACAGCGCTAACTATGGCTACACCTTC

CDR3 length: 17
D gene: TRBD2
clone size: -
J gene: TRBJ2-2
V gene: TRBV5-4
CDR3 protein: CASSPRGLAGNTGELFF
CDR3 DNA: TGTGCCAGCAGCCCCCGGGGGCTAGCGGGAAACACCGGGGAGCTGTTTTTT

CDR3 length: 15
D gene: TRBD1
clone size: -
J gene: TRBJ2-7
V gene: TRBV5-1
CDR3 protein: CASSFIETGGGEQYF
CDR3 DNA: TGCGCCAGCAGCTTTATCGAGACAGGGGGAGGCGAGCAGTACTTC

CDR3 length: 18
D gene: -
clone size: -
J gene: TRBJ1-4
V gene: TRBV4-3
CDR3 protein: CASSQDHIFGARNEKLFF
CDR3 DNA: TGCGCCAGCAGCCAAGATCACATATTCGGGGCCCGTAATGAAAAACTGTTTTTT

CDR3 length: 18
D gene: TRBD1
clone size: -
J gene: TRBJ1-1
V gene: TRBV19
CDR3 protein: CASSILPPGTGWDTEAFF
CDR3 DNA: TGTGCCAGTAGTATCTTACCACCCGGGACAGGGTGGGACACTGAAGCTTTCTTT

CDR3 length: 14
D gene: -
clone size: once
J gene: TRBJ2-2
V gene: TRBV19
CDR3 protein: CASSMKGTAPELFF
CDR3 DNA: TGTGCCAGTAGTATGAAAGGGACCGCCCCGGAGCTGTTTTTT

CDR3 length: 17
D gene: TRBD2
clone size: -
J gene: TRBJ2-1
V gene: TRBV7-9
CDR3 protein: CASSLASSGASYNEQFF
CDR3 DNA: TGTGCCAGCAGCTTAGCGTCTAGCGGAGCCTCCTACAATGAGCAGTTCTTC

CDR3 length: 16
D gene: TRBD2
clone size: -
J gene: TRBJ2-3
V gene: TRBV4-1
CDR3 protein: CASSPTSGLLLDTQYF
CDR3 DNA: TGCGCCAGCAGCCCGACTAGCGGGCTTCTTCTAGATACGCAGTATTTT

CDR3 length: 13
D gene: -
clone size: few
J gene: TRBJ2-2
V gene: TRBV19
CDR3 protein: CASSIEGTGELFF
CDR3 DNA: TGTGCCAGTAGTATAGAGGGCACCGGGGAGCTGTTTTTT